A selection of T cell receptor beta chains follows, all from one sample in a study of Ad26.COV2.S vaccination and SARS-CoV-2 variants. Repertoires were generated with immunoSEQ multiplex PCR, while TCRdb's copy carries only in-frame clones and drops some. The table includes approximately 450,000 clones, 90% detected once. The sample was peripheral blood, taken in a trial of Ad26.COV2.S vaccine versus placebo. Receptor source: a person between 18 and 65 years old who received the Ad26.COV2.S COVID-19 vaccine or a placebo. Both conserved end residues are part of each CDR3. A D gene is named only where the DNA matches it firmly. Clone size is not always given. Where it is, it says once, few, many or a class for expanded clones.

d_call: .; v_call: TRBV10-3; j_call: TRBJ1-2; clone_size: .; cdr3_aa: CAISESFGEVGYGYTF; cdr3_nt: TGTGCCATCAGTGAGAGTTTTGGGGAGGTTGGCTATGGCTACACCTTC
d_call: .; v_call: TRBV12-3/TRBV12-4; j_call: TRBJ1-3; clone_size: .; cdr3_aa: CASTLAGLDTIYF; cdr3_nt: TGTGCCAGCACCCTTGCGGGTTTGGACACCATATATTTT
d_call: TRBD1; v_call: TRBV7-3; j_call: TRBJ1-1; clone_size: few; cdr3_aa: CASSFGQGEAFF; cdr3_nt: TGTGCCAGCAGCTTTGGACAGGGCGAAGCTTTCTTT
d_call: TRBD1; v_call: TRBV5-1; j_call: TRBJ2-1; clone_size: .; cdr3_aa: CASSLVLGPRGSYNEQFF; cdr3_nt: TGCGCCAGCAGCTTGGTATTAGGACCCAGGGGGTCCTACAATGAGCAGTTCTTC
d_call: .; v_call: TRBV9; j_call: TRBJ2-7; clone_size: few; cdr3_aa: CASSVEVRGWHEQYF; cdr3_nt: TGTGCCAGCAGCGTAGAGGTCAGGGGTTGGCACGAGCAGTACTTC
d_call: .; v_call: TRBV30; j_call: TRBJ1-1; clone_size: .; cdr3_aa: CAWTGDEAFF; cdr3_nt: TGTGCCTGGACTGGAGATGAAGCTTTCTTT
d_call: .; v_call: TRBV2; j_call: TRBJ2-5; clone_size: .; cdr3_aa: CASSERGGETQYF; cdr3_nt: TGTGCCAGCAGTGAGAGGGGCGGGGAGACCCAGTACTTC
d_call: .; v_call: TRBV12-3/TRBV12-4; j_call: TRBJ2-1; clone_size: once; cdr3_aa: CASSRDLGNEQFF; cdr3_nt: TGTGCCAGCAGCCGGGATCTAGGGAATGAGCAGTTCTTC
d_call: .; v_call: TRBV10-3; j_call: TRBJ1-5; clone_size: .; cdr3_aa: CATKPLDSPNQPQHF; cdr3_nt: TGTGCCACCAAACCCCTCGACAGCCCCAATCAGCCCCAGCATTTT
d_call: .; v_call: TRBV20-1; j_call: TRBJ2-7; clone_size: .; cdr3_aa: CSASKAYEQYF; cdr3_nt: TGCAGTGCTAGTAAAGCTTACGAGCAGTACTTC
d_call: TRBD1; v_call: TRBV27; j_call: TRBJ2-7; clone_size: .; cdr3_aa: CASRPGQGFHEQYF; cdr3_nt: TGTGCCAGCAGGCCGGGACAGGGGTTCCACGAGCAGTACTTC
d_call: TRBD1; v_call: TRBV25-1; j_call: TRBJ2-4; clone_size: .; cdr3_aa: CASSEGQGGAKNIQYF; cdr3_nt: TGTGCCAGCAGTGAAGGACAGGGGGGAGCCAAAAACATTCAGTACTTC
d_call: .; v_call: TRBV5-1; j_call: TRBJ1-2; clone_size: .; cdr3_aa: CASSLEGIYGYTF; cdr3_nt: TGCGCCAGCAGCTTGGAGGGTATCTACGGCTACACCTTC
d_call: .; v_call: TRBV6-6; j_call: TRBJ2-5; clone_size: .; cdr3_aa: CASSYSGAGYQETQYF; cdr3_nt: TGTGCCAGCAGTTACTCAGGGGCGGGATACCAAGAGACCCAGTACTTC
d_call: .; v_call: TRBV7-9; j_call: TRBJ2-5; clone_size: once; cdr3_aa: CASSKPAGLQETQYF; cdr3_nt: TGTGCCAGCAGCAAACCCGCGGGCCTCCAAGAGACCCAGTACTTC
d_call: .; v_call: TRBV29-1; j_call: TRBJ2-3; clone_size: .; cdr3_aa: CSVEPVRGGTDTQYF; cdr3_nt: TGCAGCGTTGAACCGGTCCGGGGTGGTACAGATACGCAGTATTTT
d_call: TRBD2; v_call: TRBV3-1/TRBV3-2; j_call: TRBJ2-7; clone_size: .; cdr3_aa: CASSQTSGSYEQYF; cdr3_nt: TGTGCCAGCAGCCAAACTAGCGGGAGCTACGAGCAGTACTTC
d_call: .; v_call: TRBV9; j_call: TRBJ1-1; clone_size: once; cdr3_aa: CASSVGAGATNTEAFF; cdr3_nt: TGTGCCAGCAGCGTAGGGGCGGGGGCGACGAACACTGAAGCTTTCTTT
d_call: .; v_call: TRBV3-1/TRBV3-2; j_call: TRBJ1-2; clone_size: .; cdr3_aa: CASSPGQGPLIYGYTF; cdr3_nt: TGTGCCAGCAGCCCCGGACAAGGACCCCTTATCTATGGCTACACCTTC
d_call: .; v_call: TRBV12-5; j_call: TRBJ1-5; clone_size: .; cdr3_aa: CASQLGDRQPQHF; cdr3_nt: TGTGCTAGTCAATTAGGCGACCGACAGCCCCAGCATTTT
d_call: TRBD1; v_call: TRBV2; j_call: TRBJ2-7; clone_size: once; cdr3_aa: CASSGQGYEQYF; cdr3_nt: TGTGCCAGCAGTGGACAGGGGTACGAGCAGTACTTC
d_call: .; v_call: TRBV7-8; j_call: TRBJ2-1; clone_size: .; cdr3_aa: CASSLNAGMSDEQFF; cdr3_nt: TGTGCCAGCAGCTTAAATGCGGGAATGAGCGATGAGCAGTTCTTC
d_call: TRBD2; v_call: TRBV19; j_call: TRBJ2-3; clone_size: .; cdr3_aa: CASSARSGRGDTQYF; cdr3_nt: TGTGCCAGTAGTGCCCGGAGCGGGAGAGGGGATACGCAGTATTTT
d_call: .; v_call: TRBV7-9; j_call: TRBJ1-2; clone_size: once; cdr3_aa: CASSSIRQPVLSGYTF; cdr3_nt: TGTGCCAGCAGCTCCATCCGACAGCCAGTCCTATCCGGCTACACCTTC
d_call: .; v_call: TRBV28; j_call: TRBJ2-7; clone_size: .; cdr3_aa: CASSLSGVSYEQYF; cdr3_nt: TGTGCCAGCAGTTTATCGGGGGTTAGCTACGAGCAGTACTTC
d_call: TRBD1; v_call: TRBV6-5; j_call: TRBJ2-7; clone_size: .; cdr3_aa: CASSYGPGGLYEQYF; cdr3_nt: TGTGCCAGCAGTTACGGCCCAGGGGGCCTCTACGAGCAGTACTTC
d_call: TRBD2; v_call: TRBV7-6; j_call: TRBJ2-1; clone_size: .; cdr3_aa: CASSPQPPGLAIEQFF; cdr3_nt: TGTGCCAGCAGCCCGCAGCCCCCGGGACTAGCTATTGAGCAGTTCTTC
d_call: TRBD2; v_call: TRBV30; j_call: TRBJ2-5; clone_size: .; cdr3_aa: CAWSVRTSGQETQYF; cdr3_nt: TGTGCCTGGAGTGTACGGACTAGCGGGCAAGAGACCCAGTACTTC
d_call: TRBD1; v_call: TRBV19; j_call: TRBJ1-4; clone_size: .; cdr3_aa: CASSDPGQGPEKLFF; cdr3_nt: TGTGCCAGTAGTGATCCGGGACAGGGTCCTGAAAAACTGTTTTTT
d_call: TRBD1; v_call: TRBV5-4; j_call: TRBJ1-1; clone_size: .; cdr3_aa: CASSLGDRGPMNTEAFF; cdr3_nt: TGTGCCAGCAGCTTGGGGGACAGGGGGCCTATGAACACTGAAGCTTTCTTT